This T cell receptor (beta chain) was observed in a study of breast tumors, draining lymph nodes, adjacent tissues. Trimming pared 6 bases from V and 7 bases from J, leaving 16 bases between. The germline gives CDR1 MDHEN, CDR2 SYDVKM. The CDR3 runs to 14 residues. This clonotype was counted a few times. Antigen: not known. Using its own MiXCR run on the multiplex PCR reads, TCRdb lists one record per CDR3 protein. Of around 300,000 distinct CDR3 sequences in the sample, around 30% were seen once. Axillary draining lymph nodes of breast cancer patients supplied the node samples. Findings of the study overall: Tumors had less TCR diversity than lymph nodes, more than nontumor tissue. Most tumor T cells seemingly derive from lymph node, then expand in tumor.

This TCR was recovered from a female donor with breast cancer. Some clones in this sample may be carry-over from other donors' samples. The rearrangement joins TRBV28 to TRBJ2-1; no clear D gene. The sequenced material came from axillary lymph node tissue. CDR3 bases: TGTGCCAGCAGAGGACCAGGACGTCAGAATGAGCAGTTCTTC. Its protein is CASRGPGRQNEQFF.